One and the same sample provided the 10 T cell receptor beta chains below, sequenced in a study of T cell clonality in common variable immunodeficiency. Only in-frame clones appear in the TCRdb table, and some are missing; sequencing was by immunoSEQ multiplex PCR. Sampling found 57,000 or so clones, none seen once. Sequenced: peripheral blood mononuclear cells. The receptor set was obtained from a person aged 18-70 years in good health.

This clone was detected many times. Read data end 3 residues before the CDR3 end; the end is taken from the germline J gene. The chain has TRBV18 and TRBJ2-2; TRBD2 might be the D (5 bases). The V gene's germline CDR1 is KGHSH and CDR2 LQKENI. Deletions cut 4 bases from V and 1 base from J, with 13 bases between. This CDR3 spans 16 amino acids. The CDR3 bases that were read are TGTGCCAGCTCACAACTAGACACGTTGAACACCGGGGAG. Protein: CASSQLDTLNTGE. The full CDR3 reads CASSQLDTLNTGELFF. The variable domain in full, completed from reference TRBV18 and TRBJ2-2, reads NAGVMQNPRHLVRRRGQEARLRCSPMKGHSHVYWYRQLPEEGLKFMVYLQKENIIDESGMPKERFSAEFPKEGPSILRIQQVVRGDSAAYFCASSQLDTLNTGELFFGEGSRLTVL.

This clone has a count of ten or more. The read finishes 3 residues shy of the CDR3 end, and the germline J gene is used to complete it. The chain carries TRBV12-3 or TRBV12-4 and TRBJ1-5; possible D gene TRBD1, 5 bases. The CDR3 has 13 residues. V was trimmed by 5 bases and J by 7 bases, leaving 12 bases between them. The CDR3 sequence is CASSTQDQQPQHF. The part of the CDR3 DNA that was read is TGTGCCAGCAGTACACAGGACCAACAGCCC.

This clone was picked up many times. The read halts 3 residues ahead of the CDR3 end, with the missing end drawn from the germline J gene. The chain uses TRBV20-1 and TRBJ1-5; weak D call: TRBD1 (6 bases). This CDR3 contains 15 residues. The V end was cut by 2 bases, the J end by 0 bases, with 11 bases between. Germline V gene data show CDR1 as DFQATT and CDR2 as SNEGSKA (reference sequence). The CDR3 DNA, read in part, is TGCAGTGCTAGAAGGGGACACCATAGCAATCAGCCC. This encodes CSARRGHHSNQP. The whole CDR3 sequence reads CSARRGHHSNQPQHF.

This clone was recorded many times. The observed sequence ends 3 residues before the CDR3 terminus, with the missing tail filled in from the germline J gene. V is TRBV15 and J is TRBJ2-7, with TRBD1 identical over 9 bases. The V gene end was trimmed by 4 bases and the J gene end by 5 bases; junction bases not matched to a gene: 9. The germline V gene has CDR1 LNHNV and CDR2 YYDKDF (reference sequence). The CDR3 is made up of 15 amino acids. The CDR3 DNA, read in part, is TGTGCCACCAGCACCCCCGGGACAGGGCCTAACGAG. The encoded protein is CATSTPGTGPNE. The complete CDR3 protein is CATSTPGTGPNEQYF.

This clone came up many times. The read stops 3 residues short of the end of the CDR3; the missing end is completed from the germline J gene. The chain joins TRBV2 to TRBJ2-3, with 8 nucleotides matching TRBD2. The CDR3 covers 15 residues. In germline, CDR1 is SNHLY, CDR2 FYNNEI. V was pared by 4 bases and J by 1 base, with 4 bases of the junction left unmatched. The CDR3 is CASSVFSGGTDTQYF. CDR3 DNA, as far as it was read: TGTGCCAGCAGTGTATTTAGCGGGGGCACAGATACG. Variable domain in full (rest from reference TRBV2 and TRBJ2-3): EPEVTQTPSHQVTQMGQEVILRCVPISNHLYFYWYRQILGQKVEFLVSFYNNEISEKSEIFDDQFSVERPDGSNFTLKIRSTKLEDSAMYFCASSVFSGGTDTQYFGPGTRLTVL.

This clone was counted many times. This CDR3 is CASSRGLHNEQFF. The part of the CDR3 DNA that was read is TGTGCCAGCAGCCGGGGTCTCCACAATGAG. The chain employs TRBV7-9 and TRBJ2-1; D is possibly TRBD2 (5 bases). The read terminates 3 residues ahead of where the CDR3 ends, so the germline J gene completes it. The CDR3 is made up of 13 amino acids. V lost 5 bases and J 5 bases, leaving 10 bases between the germline ends. Germline CDR1 SEHNR, CDR2 FQNEAQ (reference sequence). The variable domain in full, with the rest retrieved from reference TRBV7-9 and TRBJ2-1, is DTGVSQNPRHKITKRGQNVTFRCDPISEHNRLYWYRQTLGQGPEFLTYFQNEAQLEKSRLLSDRFSAERPKGSFSTLEIQRTEQGDSAMYLCASSRGLHNEQFFGPGTRLTVL.

This clone was recorded many times. The observed sequence ends 3 residues before the CDR3 terminus, with the missing tail filled in from the germline J gene. The rearrangement links TRBV19 to TRBJ1-5; TRBD1 matches 9 bases. The CDR3 is 13 residues long. Germline lookup yields CDR1 LNHDA and CDR2 SQIVND (reference sequence). J was trimmed by 5 bases and V by 5 bases; bases with no gene match: 1. This chain's CDR3 is CASSRQGDQPQHF. The DNA read from the CDR3 is TGTGCCAGTAGTCGACAGGGGGATCAGCCC.

The sample holds many counts of this clone. CDR3 bases read: TGTGCCAGCAGTTTCCCTACTCACCAGACC. Residues: CASSFPTHQT. The full CDR3 is CASSFPTHQTQYF. This chain connects TRBV28 to TRBJ2-5; unclear D gene. The missing CDR3 end, 3 residues past where the read stops, is filled in from the germline J gene. Germline V lookup: CDR1 MDHEN, CDR2 SYDVKM. The CDR3 is 13 residues long. V was cut by 3 bases and J by 6 bases, with 11 bases left in between.

This clone was counted many times. The CDR3 is cut off 3 residues early in the read; its end comes from the germline J gene. The genes are TRBV16 and TRBJ2-3; TRBD2 agrees at 7 bases. The CDR3 sequence is 18 residues long. Germline-derived CDR1 and CDR2 are KGHSY and FQNENV. V lost 0 bases to trimming and J lost 1 base; unmatched junction nucleotides: 10. Here the CDR3 reads CASSQSLAGAFRTDTQYF. Partial CDR3 DNA: TGTGCCAGCAGCCAATCGTTGGCGGGAGCATTTCGCACAGATACG.

This clone was picked up many times. The CDR3 extends 3 residues past the end of the read, so its final part is completed from the germline J gene. V gene TRBV7-3 combines with J gene TRBJ2-1, with D possibly matching TRBD2 (6 bases). CDR1 is SGHTA, CDR2 FQGTGA, per germline. Trimming pared 0 bases from V and 3 bases from J, leaving 18 bases between. CDR3 size: 18 residues. The DNA read from the CDR3 is TGTGCCAGCAGCTTAACTCCTTTTTTGGCGGGGAACTACAATGAG. Its protein product is CASSLTPFLAGNYNE. The entire CDR3 reads CASSLTPFLAGNYNEQFF.